This T cell receptor (beta chain) was recorded in a study of blood T cell repertoires in COVID-19 (dated by TCRdb to about 2020). For the wider study: Samples from collaborators originated in the United States, Italy and Spain and spanned both the acute and convalescent phases of COVID-19. The prospective study material was composed of cDNA or gDNA derived from T cells, B-cell-depleted T cells, or PBMCs. Subjects who had been exposed to COVID-19, were actively infected with it, or had recovered from it provided the deeply sampled blood TCRbeta repertoires that made up the dataset. The repertoires were released in a freely available public database meant as a resource for research on the immune response to SARS-CoV-2. Samples were obtained from the ongoing ImmuneRACE study (first 160 participants) and from about 1,300 subjects provided by 6 global collaborators. Nearly every sample came with metadata listing a de-identified subject ID, COVID-19 status, age in years and sex. Where available, HLA class I and class II types were taken from metadata supplied by the sample provider and were not determined by assay-based typing.

A remark on this clone: No antigen is known for it. The record has no base qualities; no much larger clone is one base away.

The immunoSEQ Assay, a bias-controlled multiplex PCR, was used to amplify TCRbeta CDR3 regions from genomic DNA. The paper's data handling went like this. Nucleated cell counts per sample were estimated from amplification of reference gene primers within the assay. To quantify the absolute abundance of each unique TCRbeta CDR3 rearrangement, sequence reads were collapsed and filtered. For each sample, productive Simpson clonality was calculated by taking the square root of Simpson's diversity index across productive rearrangements. Drawn from immuneACCESS, this table holds only the in-frame rearrangements with V and J called that TCRdb kept. Clones are partly lost; checked studies trace under half to an unresolved V gene and leave the rest unexplained. V and J calls and clone size come straight from that table; D and trimming were deduced from the DNA. Counted in this sample were 45,000 to 50,000 clones; roughly 84% of them appeared once. The ten largest make up over 4.5% of the sample.

Collaborating institutions collected whole blood in K2EDTA tubes following their own protocols. For TCRbeta analysis, collaborator samples were shipped as frozen whole blood, as isolated PBMCs, or as DNA extracted from either sample type. V was cut back by 6 bases and J by 5 bases, leaving a gap of 13 bases between them. Sequences LNHDA (CDR1) and SQIVND (CDR2) are obtained from the germline V gene (reference sequence). The CDR3 runs 13 residues from the cysteine to the phenylalanine. The entry retains the CDR3 DNA only, 39 bases that are in frame from base 1. The investigation overall reported the following: The quantity of clinical and demographic metadata differed by source and by participant and was supplied without curation.

This receptor was taken from a woman aged 60-75 years with acute or convalescent COVID-19. The sequence is built from TRBV19 and TRBJ1-1; no D segment can be confidently identified. Material for sequencing was peripheral blood. The CDR3: CASRNREGTEAFF. The nucleotide sequence is TGTGCCAGTAGGAACCGCGAGGGAACTGAAGCTTTCTTT.